This T cell receptor (beta chain) originates from a study of T cells in Graves' hyperthyroidism and ophthalmopathy. Across the whole study: Peripheral blood was obtained at initial diagnosis, preceding any treatment.

V was clipped by 7 bases and J by 6 bases; unmatched bases: 9. The CDR3 extends over 16 amino acids. From germline, CDR1 is MNHNS and CDR2 SASEGT. There were TCR beta CDR3 regions amplified from RNA transcripts. Researchers ran a first-round RT-PCR on the TCR CDR3 using the HTBI primer set. In TCRdb, the multiplex PCR reads were re-called with MiXCR into one record per CDR3 protein. The data contain roughly 280,000 distinct CDR3 sequences, about a sixth of them seen just once; the ten biggest clones take up around 61%. The PBMCs were taken from around 10 ml of fresh peripheral blood. This clonotype showed up just a few times.

Sequenced: blood. V usage is TRBV6-1 and J usage is TRBJ2-2; 12 nucleotides match TRBD2. This TCR derives from an older woman with Graves' ophthalmopathy. The CDR3 spells CASILAGLAGAGELFF. The CDR3 region has the DNA TGTGCCAGCATCCTCGCGGGACTAGCGGGTGCCGGGGAGCTGTTTTTT.